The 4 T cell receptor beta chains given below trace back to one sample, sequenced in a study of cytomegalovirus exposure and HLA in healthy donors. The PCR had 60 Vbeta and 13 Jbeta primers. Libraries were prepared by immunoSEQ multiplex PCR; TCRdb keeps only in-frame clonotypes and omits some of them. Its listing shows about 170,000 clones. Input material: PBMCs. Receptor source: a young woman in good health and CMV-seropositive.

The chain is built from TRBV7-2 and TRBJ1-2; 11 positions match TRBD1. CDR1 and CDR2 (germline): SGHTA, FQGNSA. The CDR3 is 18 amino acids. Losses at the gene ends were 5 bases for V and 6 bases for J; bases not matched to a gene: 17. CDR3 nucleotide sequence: TGTGCCAGCAGCCCTAGGACAGGGGGCGAAGGAACGGTTCATGGCTACACCTTC. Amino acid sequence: CASSPRTGGEGTVHGYTF.

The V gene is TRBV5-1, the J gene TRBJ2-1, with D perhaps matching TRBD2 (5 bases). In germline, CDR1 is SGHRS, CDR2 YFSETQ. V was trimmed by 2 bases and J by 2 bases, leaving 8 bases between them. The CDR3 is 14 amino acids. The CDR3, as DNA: TGCGCCAGCAGCTTCGACTATGCCTACAATGAGCAGTTCTTC. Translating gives CASSFDYAYNEQFF.

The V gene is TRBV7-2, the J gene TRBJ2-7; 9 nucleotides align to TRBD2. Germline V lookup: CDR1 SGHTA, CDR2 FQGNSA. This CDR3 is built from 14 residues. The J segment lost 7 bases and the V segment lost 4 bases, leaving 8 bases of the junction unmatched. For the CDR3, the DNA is TGTGCCAGCAGCTCTGTAGCGGGAGCTGATGAGCAGTACTTC. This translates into CASSSVAGADEQYF.

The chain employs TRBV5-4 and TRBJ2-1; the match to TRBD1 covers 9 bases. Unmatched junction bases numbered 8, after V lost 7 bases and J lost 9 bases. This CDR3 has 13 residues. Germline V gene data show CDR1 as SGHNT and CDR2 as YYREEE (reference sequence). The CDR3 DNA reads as TGTGCCAGCGGCGACAGGGGGTTTCTTGAGCAGTTCTTC. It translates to CASGDRGFLEQFF.